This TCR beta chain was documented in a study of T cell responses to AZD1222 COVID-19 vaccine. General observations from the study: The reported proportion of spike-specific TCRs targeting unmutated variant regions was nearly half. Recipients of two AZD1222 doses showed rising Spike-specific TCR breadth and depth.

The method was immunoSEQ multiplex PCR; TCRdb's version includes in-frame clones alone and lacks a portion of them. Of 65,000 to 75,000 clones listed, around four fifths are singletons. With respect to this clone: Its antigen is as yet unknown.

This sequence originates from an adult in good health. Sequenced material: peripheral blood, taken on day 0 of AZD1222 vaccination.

The CDR3, as DNA: TGTGCCAGCAGCTCGCCGGGACAGGGTCTCTATGGCTACACCTTC. Translating gives CASSSPGQGLYGYTF. The chain has TRBV7-2 and TRBJ1-2, with 9 positions matching TRBD1. V trimming: 4 bases; J trimming: 4 bases; junction bases outside the gene matches: 7. Germline V gene lookup returns CDR1 SGHTA and CDR2 FQGNSA. This CDR3 region has 15 residues. Filled out from reference TRBV7-2 and TRBJ1-2, the complete variable domain reads GAGVSQSPSNKVTEKGKDVELRCDPISGHTALYWYRQSLGQGLEFLIYFQGNSAPDKSGLPSDRFSAERTGGSVSTLTIQRTQQEDSAVYLCASSSPGQGLYGYTFGSGTRLTVV.